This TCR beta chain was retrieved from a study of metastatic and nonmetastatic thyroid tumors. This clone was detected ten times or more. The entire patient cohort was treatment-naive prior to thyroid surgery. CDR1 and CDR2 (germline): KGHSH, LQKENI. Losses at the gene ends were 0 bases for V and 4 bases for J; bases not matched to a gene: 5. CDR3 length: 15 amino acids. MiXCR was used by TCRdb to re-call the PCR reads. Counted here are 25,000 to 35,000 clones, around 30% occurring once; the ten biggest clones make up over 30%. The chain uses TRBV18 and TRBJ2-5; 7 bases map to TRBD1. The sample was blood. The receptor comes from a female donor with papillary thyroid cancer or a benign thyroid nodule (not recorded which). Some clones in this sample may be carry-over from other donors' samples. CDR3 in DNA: TGTGCCAGCTCACCACCGTTGGACAGGCGAGAGACCCAGTACTTC. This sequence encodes CASSPPLDRRETQYF. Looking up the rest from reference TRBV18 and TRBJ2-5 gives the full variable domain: NAGVMQNPRHLVRRRGQEARLRCSPMKGHSHVYWYRQLPEEGLKFMVYLQKENIIDESGMPKERFSAEFPKEGPSILRIQQVVRGDSAAYFCASSPPLDRRETQYFGPGTRLLVL.